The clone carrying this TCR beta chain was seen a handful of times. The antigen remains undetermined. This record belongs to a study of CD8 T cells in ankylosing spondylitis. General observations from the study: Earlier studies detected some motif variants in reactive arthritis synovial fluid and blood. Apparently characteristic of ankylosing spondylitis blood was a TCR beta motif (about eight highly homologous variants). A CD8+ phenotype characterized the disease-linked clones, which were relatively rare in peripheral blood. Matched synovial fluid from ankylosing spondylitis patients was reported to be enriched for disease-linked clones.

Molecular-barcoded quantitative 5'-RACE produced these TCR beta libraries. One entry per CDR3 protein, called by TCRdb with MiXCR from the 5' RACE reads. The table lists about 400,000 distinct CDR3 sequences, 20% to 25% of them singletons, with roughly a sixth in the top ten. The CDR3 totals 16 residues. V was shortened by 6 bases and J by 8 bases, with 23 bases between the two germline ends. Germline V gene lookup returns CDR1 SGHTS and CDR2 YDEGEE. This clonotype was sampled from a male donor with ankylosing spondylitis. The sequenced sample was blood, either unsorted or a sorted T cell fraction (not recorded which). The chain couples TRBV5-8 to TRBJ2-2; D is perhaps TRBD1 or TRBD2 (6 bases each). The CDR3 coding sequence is TGTGCCAGCACCGCAATGGGGGGCCACCTCTCTGGGGAGCTGTTTTTT. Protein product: CASTAMGGHLSGELFF.